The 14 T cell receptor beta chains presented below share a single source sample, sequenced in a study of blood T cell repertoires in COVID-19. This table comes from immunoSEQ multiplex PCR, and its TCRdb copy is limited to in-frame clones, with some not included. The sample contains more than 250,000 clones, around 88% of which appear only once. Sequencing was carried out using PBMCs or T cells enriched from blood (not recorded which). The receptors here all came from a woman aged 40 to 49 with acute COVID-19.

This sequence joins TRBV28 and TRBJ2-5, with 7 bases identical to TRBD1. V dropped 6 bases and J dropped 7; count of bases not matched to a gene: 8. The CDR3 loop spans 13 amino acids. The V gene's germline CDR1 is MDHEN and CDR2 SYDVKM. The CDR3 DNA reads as TGTGCCAGCAGACAGGGGCAAAGAGGGACCCAGTACTTC. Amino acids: CASRQGQRGTQYF.

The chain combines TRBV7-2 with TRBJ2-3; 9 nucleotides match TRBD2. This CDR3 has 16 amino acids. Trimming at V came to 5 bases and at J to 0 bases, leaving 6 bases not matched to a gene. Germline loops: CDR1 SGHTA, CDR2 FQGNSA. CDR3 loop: CASSPWLAGSTDTQYF. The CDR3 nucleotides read TGTGCCAGCAGCCCCTGGCTAGCGGGAAGCACAGATACGCAGTATTTT.

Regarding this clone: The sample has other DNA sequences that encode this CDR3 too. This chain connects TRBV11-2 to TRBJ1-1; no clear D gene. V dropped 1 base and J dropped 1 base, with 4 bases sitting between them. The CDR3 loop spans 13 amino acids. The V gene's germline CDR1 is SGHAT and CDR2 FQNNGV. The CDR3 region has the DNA TGTGCCAGCAGCTTAGTTCGGAACACTGAAGCTTTCTTT. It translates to CASSLVRNTEAFF.

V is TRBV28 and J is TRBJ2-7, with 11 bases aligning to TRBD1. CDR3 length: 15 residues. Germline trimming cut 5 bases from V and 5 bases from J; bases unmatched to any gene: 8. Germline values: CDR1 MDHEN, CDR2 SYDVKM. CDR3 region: CASSIPGQGDHEQYF. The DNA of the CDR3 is TGTGCCAGCAGTATTCCGGGACAGGGGGACCACGAGCAGTACTTC.

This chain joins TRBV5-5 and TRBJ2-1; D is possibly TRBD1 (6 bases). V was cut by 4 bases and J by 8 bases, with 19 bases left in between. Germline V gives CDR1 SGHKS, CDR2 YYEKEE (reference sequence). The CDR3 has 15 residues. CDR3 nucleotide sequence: TGTGCCAGCAGCCGCCCCGGGGCAGGGGTGTATGAGCAGTTCTTC. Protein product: CASSRPGAGVYEQFF. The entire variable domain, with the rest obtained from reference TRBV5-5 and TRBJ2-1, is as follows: DAGVTQSPTHLIKTRGQQVTLRCSPISGHKSVSWYQQVLGQGPQFIFQYYEKEERGRGNFPDRFSARQFPNYSSELNVNALLLGDSALYLCASSRPGAGVYEQFFGPGTRLTVL.

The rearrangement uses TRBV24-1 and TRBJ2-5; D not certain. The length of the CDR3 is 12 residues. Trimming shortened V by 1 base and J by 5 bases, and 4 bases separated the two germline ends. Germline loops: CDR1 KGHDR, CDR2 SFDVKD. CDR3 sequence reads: CATSDFGETQYF. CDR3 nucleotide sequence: TGTGCCACCAGTGATTTCGGGGAGACCCAGTACTTC.

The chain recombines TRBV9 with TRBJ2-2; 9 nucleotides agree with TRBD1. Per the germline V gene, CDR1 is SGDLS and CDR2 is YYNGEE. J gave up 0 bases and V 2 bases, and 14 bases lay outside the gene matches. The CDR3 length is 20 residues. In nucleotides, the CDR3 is TGTGCCAGCAGCGTGCGACGGTCGGGACAGGGACCTCCGAACACCGGGGAGCTGTTTTTT. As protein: CASSVRRSGQGPPNTGELFF.

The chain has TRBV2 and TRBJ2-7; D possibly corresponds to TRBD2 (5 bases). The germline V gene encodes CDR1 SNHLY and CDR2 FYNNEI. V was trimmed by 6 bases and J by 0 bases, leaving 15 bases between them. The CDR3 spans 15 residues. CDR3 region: CASSPTRTGSYEQYF. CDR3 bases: TGTGCCAGCAGCCCTACGCGGACTGGCTCCTACGAGCAGTACTTC.

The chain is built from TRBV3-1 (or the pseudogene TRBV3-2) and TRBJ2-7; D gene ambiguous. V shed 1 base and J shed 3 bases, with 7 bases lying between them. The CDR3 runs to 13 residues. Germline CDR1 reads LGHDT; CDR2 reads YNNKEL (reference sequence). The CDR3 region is CASSQVSVYEQYF. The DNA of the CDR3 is TGTGCCAGCAGCCAAGTCTCGGTCTACGAGCAGTACTTC.

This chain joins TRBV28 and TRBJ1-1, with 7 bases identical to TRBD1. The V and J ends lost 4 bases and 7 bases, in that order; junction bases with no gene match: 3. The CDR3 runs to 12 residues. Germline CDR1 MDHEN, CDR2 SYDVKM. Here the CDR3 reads CASSWGQFEAFF. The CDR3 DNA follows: TGTGCCAGCAGTTGGGGACAGTTTGAAGCTTTCTTT.

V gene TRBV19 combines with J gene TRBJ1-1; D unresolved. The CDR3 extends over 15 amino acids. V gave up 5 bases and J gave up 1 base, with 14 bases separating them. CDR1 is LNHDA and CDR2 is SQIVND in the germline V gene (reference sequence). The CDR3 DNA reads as TGTGCCAGTAGTGCCGGGAGGTGGACGAACACTGAAGCTTTCTTT. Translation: CASSAGRWTNTEAFF.

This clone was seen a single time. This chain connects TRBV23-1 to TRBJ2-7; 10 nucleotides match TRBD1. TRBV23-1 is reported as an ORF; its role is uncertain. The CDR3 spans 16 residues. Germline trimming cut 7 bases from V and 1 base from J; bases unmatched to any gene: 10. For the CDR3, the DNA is TGCGCCAGCAACAATGGGACAGGGGCGATATCCTACGAGCAGTACGTC. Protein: CASNNGTGAISYEQYV.

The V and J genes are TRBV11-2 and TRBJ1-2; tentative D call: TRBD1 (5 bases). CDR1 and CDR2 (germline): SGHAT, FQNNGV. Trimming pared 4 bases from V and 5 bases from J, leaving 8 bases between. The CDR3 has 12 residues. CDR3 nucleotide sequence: TGTGCCAGCAGCTCTCAGGGTTATGGCTACACCTTC. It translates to CASSSQGYGYTF.

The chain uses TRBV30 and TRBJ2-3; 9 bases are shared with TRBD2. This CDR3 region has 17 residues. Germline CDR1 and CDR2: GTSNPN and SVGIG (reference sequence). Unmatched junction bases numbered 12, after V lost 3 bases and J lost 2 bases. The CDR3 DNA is TGTGCCTGGAGCCTATCCCGGACTAGCGCCTACACAGATACGCAGTATTTT. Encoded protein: CAWSLSRTSAYTDTQYF.